The 29 T cell receptor beta chains given below trace back to one sample, sequenced in a study of blood T cell repertoires in COVID-19. The method was immunoSEQ multiplex PCR; TCRdb's version includes in-frame clones alone and lacks a portion of them. This repertoire shows a few hundred thousand clones, about 86% found once; its top ten account for around 3.6%. The sample consisted of PBMCs or T cells enriched from blood (not recorded which). Receptors originate from a man over 45 who had recovered from COVID-19.

The chain combines TRBV6-2 or TRBV6-3 with TRBJ2-7; D remains unclear. This CDR3 is 14 amino acids long. Between the trimmed V and J ends, which lost 3 bases and 5 bases, there was a span of 14 bases. Germline V gene lookup returns CDR1 MNHEY and CDR2 SVGEGT. The CDR3 DNA reads as TGTGCCAGCAGTTATAACGGAGCCCAGAACGAGCAGTACTTC. Translation: CASSYNGAQNEQYF.

This clone was seen a single time. The genes are TRBV27 and TRBJ1-1, with no clear D. V was pared by 8 bases and J by 6 bases, with 16 bases between. Germline lookup yields CDR1 MNHEY and CDR2 SMNVEV (reference sequence). The length of the CDR3 is 13 residues. CDR3 bases: TGTGCCAGCGGAGTCACTTCAGCAGCTGAAGCTTTCTTT. Residues: CASGVTSAAEAFF.

The CDR3: CASSSNRGNNEQFF. CDR3 coding DNA: TGCGCCAGCAGTAGTAACAGGGGCAACAATGAGCAGTTCTTC. V and J are TRBV10-2 and TRBJ2-1, with 7 nucleotides matching TRBD1. The germline V gene has CDR1 WSHSY and CDR2 SAAADI. V shed 5 bases, J shed 5 bases, and the junction held 6 bases outside the gene matches. CDR3 length: 14 residues.

The V call is TRBV9, the J call TRBJ2-5; D not resolved. V was pared by 2 bases and J by 2 bases, with 10 bases between. The CDR3 has 14 amino acids. Looked up from germline, CDR1 is SGDLS and CDR2 is YYNGEE. The CDR3 sequence: CASSVKSTQETQYF. The DNA of the CDR3 is TGTGCCAGCAGCGTTAAAAGTACTCAAGAGACCCAGTACTTC.

The chain links TRBV10-3 to TRBJ1-6, with 7 bases fitting TRBD1. The CDR3 is 14 residues long. Germline CDR1 and CDR2: ENHRY and SYGVKD. V trimming: 5 bases; J trimming: 7 bases; junction bases outside the gene matches: 5. This CDR3 reads CAISPQGENSPLHF. The CDR3 DNA reads as TGTGCCATCAGTCCTCAGGGGGAAAATTCACCCCTCCACTTT.

This clone was detected a few times. The chain joins TRBV11-2 to TRBJ2-7, with 9 bases fitting TRBD1. The CDR3 contains 13 residues. Trimming removed 6 bases from V and 6 bases from J; junction bases left unmatched: 6. The germline V gene has CDR1 SGHAT and CDR2 FQNNGV. The CDR3 sequence is CASSLQGAGEQYF. The CDR3 DNA is TGTGCCAGCAGTTTACAGGGGGCGGGCGAGCAGTACTTC.

This clone was found a few times. The chain recombines TRBV7-2 with TRBJ1-1; TRBD1 aligns across 9 bases. Trimming cost V 4 bases and J 4 bases; bases outside gene matches: 7. This CDR3 is 15 amino acids long. Germline V gives CDR1 SGHTA, CDR2 FQGNSA. The CDR3 protein is CASSSGQGTGTEAFF. The CDR3 DNA is TGTGCCAGCAGCTCCGGACAGGGGACGGGCACTGAAGCTTTCTTT.

The V and J genes are TRBV7-4 and TRBJ2-7, with D possibly being TRBD1 (5 bases). The ends were cut back, 1 base at V and 5 bases at J, with 18 bases in the middle. CDR1 is SGHVT, CDR2 SQSDAQ, per germline. The CDR3 length is 16 residues. CDR3 region: CASSLGTGSHSHEQYF. DNA of the CDR3: TGTGCCAGCAGCTTAGGAACAGGTAGCCATTCACACGAGCAGTACTTC.

In DNA form, the CDR3 reads TGCAGTGCTGACTCGATCACTGAAGCTTTCTTT. The encoded protein is CSADSITEAFF. J is TRBJ1-1 and V is TRBV20-1; D call uncertain. The V end was cut by 5 bases, the J end by 4 bases, with 8 bases between. CDR1 DFQATT and CDR2 SNEGSKA come from the germline V gene (reference sequence). The CDR3 contains 11 residues.

The CDR3 reads CASSSLDTTDTQYF. CDR3 DNA: TGTGCCAGTAGTTCGCTGGACACCACAGATACGCAGTATTTT. The J gene is TRBJ2-3, the V gene TRBV19, with D possibly TRBD1 on 5 matching bases. Germline V CDR1 and CDR2: LNHDA, SQIVND (reference sequence). The V end lost 5 bases, the J end lost 2 bases, and 11 bases lay between the germline ends. The CDR3 totals 14 residues.

The J gene is TRBJ1-1, the V gene TRBV25-1, with a tentative D call TRBD1 (5 bases). The V gene's germline CDR1 is MGHDK and CDR2 SYGVNS. V lost 6 bases and J lost 2, with 10 bases in between. CDR3 length: 13 amino acids. Written as DNA, the CDR3 is TGTGCCAGCAGGCCCAGGGAAAACACTGAAGCTTTCTTT. Translating it yields CASRPRENTEAFF.

This clone was recorded only once. V gene TRBV5-5 combines with J gene TRBJ1-5, with D possibly being TRBD1 (5 bases). Germline V gene sequence: CDR1 SGHKS, CDR2 YYEKEE (reference sequence). V was clipped by 5 bases and J by 0 bases, with 12 bases between them. The CDR3 sequence is 15 residues long. Here the CDR3 DNA reads TGTGCCAGCAGTTTTGGGGCACTTAGCAATCAGCCCCAGCATTTT. Protein: CASSFGALSNQPQHF.

J is TRBJ2-1 and V is TRBV9; TRBD1 agrees at 7 bases. Germline-derived CDR1 and CDR2 are SGDLS and YYNGEE. This CDR3 has 10 amino acids. V trimming: 10 bases; J trimming: 6 bases; junction bases outside the gene matches: 1. CDR3: CASGGNEQFF. As DNA, the CDR3 is TGTGCCTCAGGGGGCAATGAGCAGTTCTTC.

The chain joins TRBV27 to TRBJ1-5, with D tentatively TRBD1 (5 bases). The CDR3 is made up of 16 amino acids. CDR1 is MNHEY, CDR2 SMNVEV, per germline (reference sequence). The V end was cut by 5 bases, the J end by 5 bases, with 19 bases between. The CDR3 bases are TGTGCCAGCAGTCCAACAGGTACCGCAAGTTATCAGCCCCAGCATTTT. Protein product: CASSPTGTASYQPQHF.

The rearrangement joins TRBV5-1 to TRBJ2-2, with 11 bases that match TRBD2. Germline CDR1 SGHRS, CDR2 YFSETQ. The CDR3 is 17 residues long. V was clipped by 1 base and J by 1 base; unmatched bases: 3. The chain's CDR3 is CASSLSLAGGNTGELFF. Written as DNA, the CDR3 is TGCGCCAGCAGCTTGAGCCTAGCGGGGGGGAACACCGGGGAGCTGTTTTTT.

This rearrangement joins TRBV28 to TRBJ2-5; D may be TRBD2 (5 bases). Germline CDR1 reads MDHEN; CDR2 reads SYDVKM. V shed 7 bases and J shed 2 bases, with 8 bases lying between them. This CDR3 region has 12 residues. The CDR3, as DNA: TGTGCCAGCAAGGAGCGGCAAGAGACCCAGTACTTC. This gives the protein CASKERQETQYF.

This chain links TRBV27 with TRBJ2-7, with TRBD2 identical over 8 bases. The CDR3 is 15 residues long. Losses at the gene ends were 0 bases for V and 2 bases for J; bases not matched to a gene: 3. Germline loops: CDR1 MNHEY, CDR2 SMNVEV (reference sequence). The DNA of the CDR3 is TGTGCCAGCAGTTTATCGGCGGGGGGCACCTACGAGCAGTACTTC. Translated: CASSLSAGGTYEQYF.

CDR3 sequence reads: CASSFGQNQPQHF. The CDR3 bases are TGTGCCAGCAGTTTCGGACAGAATCAGCCCCAGCATTTT. The chain joins TRBV27 to TRBJ1-5; a possible D gene is TRBD1 (6 bases). CDR3 length: 13 residues. Trimming took 3 bases from V and 4 from J, leaving 7 bases between them. Germline CDR1 is MNHEY and CDR2 is SMNVEV (reference sequence).

The chain joins TRBV11-2 to TRBJ1-1; tentatively, D is TRBD1 (5 bases). The V gene lost 6 bases and the J gene lost 0 bases, with 26 bases spanning the gap. The CDR3 consists of 19 residues. The germline CDR1 and CDR2 sequences are SGHAT and FQNNGV. Here the CDR3 reads CASSLQTDGLRGMNTEAFF. CDR3 coding DNA: TGTGCCAGCAGTTTACAAACGGATGGGTTACGGGGGATGAACACTGAAGCTTTCTTT.

The rearrangement links TRBV12-5 to TRBJ2-7; D is ambiguous. CDR1 is LGHNT, CDR2 FRNRAP, per germline. The CDR3 is 11 residues long. V was shortened by 7 bases and J by 4 bases, with 8 bases between the two germline ends. CDR3 bases: TGTGCTAGTGAGATCGGTTACGAGCAGTACTTC. Its translation is CASEIGYEQYF. Full variable domain (outside the CDR3, taken from reference TRBV12-5 and TRBJ2-7): DARVTQTPRHKVTEMGQEVTMRCQPILGHNTVFWYRQTMMQGLELLAYFRNRAPLDDSGMPKDRFSAEMPDATLATLKIQPSEPRDSAVYFCASEIGYEQYFGPGTRLTVT.

The CDR3 loop reads CASSLARLGQGFGANVLTF. CDR3 sequence (DNA): TGTGCCAGCAGCTTAGCTCGTTTGGGACAGGGTTTTGGGGCCAACGTCCTGACTTTC. The chain combines TRBV7-2 with TRBJ2-6; 9 bases are a match to TRBD1. The CDR3 has 19 amino acids. Losses at the gene ends were 0 bases for V and 3 bases for J; bases not matched to a gene: 9. Germline V gene lookup returns CDR1 SGHTA and CDR2 FQGNSA.

The V and J genes are TRBV7-6 and TRBJ1-4; D not resolved. The CDR3 is made up of 16 amino acids. CDR1 and CDR2 (germline): SGHVS, FNYEAQ. Trimming removed 0 bases from V and 7 bases from J, with 15 bases in between. The CDR3 bases are TGTGCCAGCAGCTTAGCGGGGAGAGGAGTTGGTGAAAAACTGTTTTTT. It codes for CASSLAGRGVGEKLFF.

J is TRBJ1-2 and V is TRBV6-5; TRBD1 matches 7 bases. V trimming: 4 bases; J trimming: 1 base; junction bases outside the gene matches: 3. This CDR3 comprises 14 residues. The germline CDR1 and CDR2 sequences are MNHEY and SVGAGI. DNA for the CDR3: TGTGCCAGCAGTTCCGGGGACAGTAACTATGGCTACACCTTC. Its protein product is CASSSGDSNYGYTF.

The chain joins TRBV5-1 to TRBJ2-5, with TRBD1 matching over 10 bases. CDR1 SGHRS and CDR2 YFSETQ come from the germline V gene. The trim removed 6 bases at V and 4 bases at J, leaving 6 bases unmatched. The CDR3 runs to 14 residues. For the CDR3, the DNA is TGCGCCAGCACCCCTAGGACAGGGGGAGAGACCCAGTACTTC. As protein: CASTPRTGGETQYF. Supplemented by reference TRBV5-1 and TRBJ2-5, the full variable domain reads KAGVTQTPRYLIKTRGQQVTLSCSPISGHRSVSWYQQTPGQGLQFLFEYFSETQRNKGNFPGRFSGRQFSNSRSEMNVSTLELGDSALYLCASTPRTGGETQYFGPGTRLLVL.

J is TRBJ2-3 and V is TRBV24-1; perhaps TRBD2 as D (6 bases). There are 14 residues in the CDR3. V lost 4 bases and J lost 4, with 11 bases in between. Per germline, CDR1 KGHDR and CDR2 SFDVKD. The CDR3 reads CATSEPGTSDTQYF. CDR3 nucleotides: TGTGCCACCAGTGAGCCCGGGACTTCAGATACGCAGTATTTT.

V gene TRBV15 combines with J gene TRBJ1-4; no clear D gene. V lost 5 bases to trimming and J lost 8 bases, with 15 bases between them. CDR1 and CDR2 from the germline V gene are LNHNV and YYDKDF (reference sequence). The CDR3 is 14 residues long. CDR3 sequence reads: CATSSGTLGEKLFF. The CDR3 coding sequence is TGTGCCACCAGCTCGGGAACTCTGGGCGAAAAACTGTTTTTT.

Notes on this clone: Compared with germline, one end of the junction differs, possibly owing to a read error. This chain links TRBV4-2 with TRBJ2-5; 7 bases line up with TRBD2. The CDR3 spans 13 residues. Germline V gene sequence: CDR1 LGHNA, CDR2 YNFKEQ. CDR3 nucleotide sequence: TGTGCCAGCAGCCAAGGACTAGCCGAATCACCTCACTTC. The encoded protein is CASSQGLAESPHF.

The chain recombines TRBV15 with TRBJ1-1, with a weak D call TRBD1 (5 bases). The CDR3 contains 16 residues. Germline lookup yields CDR1 LNHNV and CDR2 YYDKDF (reference sequence). Trimming left V 5 bases short and J 3 bases short, with 19 bases between. The CDR3 coding sequence is TGTGCCACCAGCCCCGACAGAGCCTTATCTGACACTGAAGCTTTCTTT. It encodes CATSPDRALSDTEAFF.

The chain is built from TRBV4-2 and TRBJ2-7, with TRBD2 matching over 11 bases. This CDR3 is 17 amino acids long. The germline V gene has CDR1 LGHNA and CDR2 YNFKEQ. V was clipped by 6 bases and J by 3 bases; unmatched bases: 13. The CDR3 nucleotides read TGTGCCAGCAGTCTCTCTAGCGGGAGGATGGAAGTCTACGAGCAGTACTTC. It yields the protein CASSLSSGRMEVYEQYF.